These T cell receptor beta chains were read from a single sample in a study of neurological immune-mediated disorders. From the 5' RACE reads, TCRdb called clonotypes with MiXCR, one entry per CDR3 protein. The table lists 11,000 to 15,000 distinct CDR3 sequences, 13% of them singletons. The specimen sequenced was CD8+ T cells from blood. These receptors all stem from a female donor with HTLV-1-associated myelopathy (HAM/TSP). Both conserved end residues are part of each CDR3. Each record gives: J gene, clone size, V gene, CDR3 protein. Only part of the rows carry a size: once, few, many, or a class if the clone is expanded.

>TRBJ2-2|many|TRBV3-1
CASSQGGRDDNGELFF
>TRBJ2-4|many|TRBV27
CASGEEGFGNIQYF
>TRBJ2-1|many|TRBV4-1
CASSRLLGGRNEQFF
>TRBJ2-1|many|TRBV9
CASSSRTSRIGNEQFF
>TRBJ1-4|many|TRBV29-1
CSVEIAGGGEKLFF
>TRBJ2-1|many|TRBV7-8
CASSSLSGGAFNEQFF
>TRBJ1-5|many|TRBV6-6
CATIAGTGGSNARNQPQHF
>TRBJ2-1|many|TRBV2
CASSELRDNEQFF
>TRBJ2-5|many|TRBV28
CASRAGGSEETQYF
>TRBJ2-1|medium-sized|TRBV5-1
CASSSAGGPRDEQFF
>TRBJ2-7|many|TRBV12-3/TRBV12-4
CASSSSGREAYEQYF
>TRBJ2-1|many|TRBV20-1
CSARLVFGTSGSRNEQFF
>TRBJ2-2|many|TRBV3-1
CASSQGIPTTGELFF
>TRBJ1-1|many|TRBV6-5
CASSYSTGSYTEAFF
>TRBJ2-3|many|TRBV6-5
CASSLRLGGTDTQYF
>TRBJ2-7|NA|TRBV15
CATSSGLAGGYVEQYF
>TRBJ2-7|many|TRBV27
CASSPATGQLAYEQYF
>TRBJ2-1|many|TRBV3-1
CASSQVLRGGNNEQFF
>TRBJ2-7|many|TRBV5-5
CASSPQTQLFSSYEQYF
>TRBJ1-4|many|TRBV7-9
CASSLALSGPTNEKLFF
>TRBJ2-1|many|TRBV7-9
CASSSTLEQFF
>TRBJ1-2|many|TRBV4-3
CASSQDGSSLGGYTF
>TRBJ2-1|NA|TRBV5-1
CASSLNTEQFF
>TRBJ2-1|medium-sized|TRBV6-5
CASSKTLNEQFF
>TRBJ1-3|many|TRBV28
CASSPQGLGNTIYF
>TRBJ2-3|many|TRBV29-1
CSVEEPGTGYSTDTQYF
>TRBJ2-1|many|TRBV11-1
CASSLGRGGIPYNEQFF
>NA|NA|TRBV5-1
CASRQGSYEQYF
>TRBJ1-1|many|TRBV6-5
CASSYQWDDTEAFF